These T cell receptor beta chains were read from a single sample in a study of OX40 agonist ivuxolimab in advanced cancers. Method: immunoSEQ multiplex PCR; TCRdb's copy keeps in-frame clones and lacks some. The sample includes 55,000 to 60,000 clones, about 93% of them seen just once. Sequences were derived from CD4+ or CD8+ T cells sorted from blood, sampled in a trial of the OX40 agonist ivuxolimab. Receptor source: an adult with an advanced solid tumor such as melanoma, head and neck, liver or kidney cancer. CDR3s include the opening cysteine and the closing phenylalanine or tryptophan. D genes are given only for firm matches. Not every row has a clone size; where given, it reads once, few, many or a size class.

V: TRBV16; J: TRBJ1-5; size: .; D: .; CDR3: CASSQWGGISEVQPQHF; DNA: TGTGCCAGCAGCCAATGGGGAGGGATAAGTGAGGTTCAGCCCCAGCATTTT
V: TRBV29-1; J: TRBJ2-1; size: .; D: .; CDR3: CSVPKVQSHNEQFF; DNA: TGCAGCGTTCCTAAGGTACAGTCCCACAATGAGCAGTTCTTC
V: TRBV9; J: TRBJ2-5; size: once; D: .; CDR3: CASTPGSLQETQYF; DNA: TGTGCCAGCACCCCCGGCAGTCTCCAAGAGACCCAGTACTTC
V: TRBV27; J: TRBJ2-7; size: .; D: .; CDR3: CASSLRYTSAYEQYF; DNA: TGTGCCAGCAGTTTAAGGTACACTTCCGCCTACGAGCAGTACTTC
V: TRBV4-3; J: TRBJ2-1; size: .; D: .; CDR3: CASSQGTGGGAQFF; DNA: TGCGCCAGCAGCCAAGGGACAGGCGGCGGGGCGCAGTTCTTC
V: TRBV7-8; J: TRBJ1-1; size: .; D: .; CDR3: CASSFPGLNTEAFF; DNA: TGTGCCAGCAGCTTTCCGGGGCTGAACACTGAAGCTTTCTTT
V: TRBV9; J: TRBJ2-1; size: .; D: .; CDR3: CASSAGGQNNEQFF; DNA: TGTGCCAGCAGCGCCGGGGGACAGAACAATGAGCAGTTCTTC
V: TRBV6-5; J: TRBJ2-1; size: once; D: TRBD2; CDR3: CASSPLAGGYNEQFF; DNA: TGTGCCAGCAGTCCACTAGCGGGAGGATATAATGAGCAGTTCTTC
V: TRBV7-2; J: TRBJ2-5; size: .; D: TRBD2; CDR3: CASSSSLAGGHRQETQYF; DNA: TGTGCCAGCAGCTCTTCACTAGCGGGAGGGCACAGACAAGAGACCCAGTACTTC
V: TRBV5-1; J: TRBJ1-2; size: .; D: .; CDR3: CASSFGAGDGYTF; DNA: TGCGCCAGCAGCTTTGGGGCAGGGGATGGCTACACCTTC
V: TRBV27; J: TRBJ2-7; size: .; D: TRBD2; CDR3: CASSFSAGATSYEQYF; DNA: TGTGCCAGCAGTTTTTCAGCGGGAGCGACCTCCTACGAGCAGTACTTC
V: TRBV9; J: TRBJ2-7; size: .; D: .; CDR3: CASSPRDGYAYEQYF; DNA: TGTGCCAGCAGCCCGAGGGACGGGTACGCCTACGAGCAGTACTTC
V: TRBV19; J: TRBJ2-1; size: .; D: TRBD2; CDR3: CASSIGGGGYNEQFF; DNA: TGTGCCAGTAGTATCGGCGGGGGAGGCTACAATGAGCAGTTCTTC
V: TRBV27; J: TRBJ1-1; size: once; D: TRBD1; CDR3: CASSMDRGTTEAFF; DNA: TGTGCCAGCAGTATGGACAGGGGCACTACTGAAGCTTTCTTT
V: TRBV28; J: TRBJ2-2; size: .; D: TRBD2; CDR3: CASNPNSSGITGELFF; DNA: TGTGCCAGCAATCCGAACTCTAGCGGGATTACCGGGGAGCTGTTTTTT
V: TRBV28; J: TRBJ2-7; size: .; D: TRBD1; CDR3: CASSLGDRGRSEQYF; DNA: TGTGCCAGCAGTTTAGGGGACAGGGGGCGGAGCGAGCAGTACTTC
V: TRBV28; J: TRBJ2-7; size: .; D: .; CDR3: CASSFSMASDYEQYF; DNA: TGTGCCAGCAGTTTCTCGATGGCCTCAGACTACGAGCAGTACTTC
V: TRBV19; J: TRBJ2-2; size: .; D: .; CDR3: CASSIRAGWNGELFF; DNA: TGTGCCAGTAGTATAAGGGCAGGTTGGAACGGGGAGCTGTTTTTT
V: TRBV19; J: TRBJ2-1; size: .; D: .; CDR3: CASSSGTVYNEQFF; DNA: TGTGCCAGTAGCTCCGGGACTGTCTACAATGAGCAGTTCTTC
V: TRBV7-9; J: TRBJ2-3; size: .; D: .; CDR3: CASSSVTDTQYF; DNA: TGTGCCAGCAGCTCGGTAACAGATACGCAGTATTTT
V: TRBV9; J: TRBJ2-2; size: .; D: TRBD2; CDR3: CASSVIAGVDTGELFF; DNA: TGTGCCAGCAGCGTAATAGCGGGAGTGGACACCGGGGAGCTGTTTTTT
V: TRBV10-3; J: TRBJ2-5; size: .; D: TRBD2; CDR3: CAISTGLAGPREETQYF; DNA: TGTGCCATCAGCACGGGACTAGCGGGACCCCGGGAAGAGACCCAGTACTTC
V: TRBV4-3; J: TRBJ2-3; size: .; D: .; CDR3: CASSQVRGDTQYF; DNA: TGCGCCAGCAGCCAAGTAAGGGGCGATACGCAGTATTTT
V: TRBV9; J: TRBJ2-1; size: .; D: TRBD2; CDR3: CASSETSGSTNEQFF; DNA: TGTGCCAGCAGCGAGACTAGCGGGAGCACAAATGAGCAGTTCTTC
V: TRBV6-6; J: TRBJ2-1; size: .; D: .; CDR3: CASSYGRGGLPMEQFF; DNA: TGTGCCAGCAGTTACGGTCGAGGCGGACTACCTATGGAGCAGTTCTTC
V: TRBV4-2; J: TRBJ1-1; size: .; D: TRBD1; CDR3: CASSQAGTPTGGKNTEAFF; DNA: TGTGCCAGCAGCCAAGCAGGGACCCCGACAGGGGGTAAGAACACTGAAGCTTTCTTT
V: TRBV2; J: TRBJ2-7; size: once; D: .; CDR3: CASPESGGEQYF; DNA: TGTGCTAGCCCTGAAAGTGGTGGCGAGCAGTACTTC
V: TRBV27; J: TRBJ2-5; size: .; D: TRBD2; CDR3: CASSMGLAGGLETQYF; DNA: TGTGCCAGCAGTATGGGACTAGCGGGAGGGTTAGAGACCCAGTACTTC
V: TRBV11-2; J: TRBJ2-7; size: .; D: .; CDR3: CASRPGHGNYGQYF; DNA: TGTGCCAGCAGACCGGGACACGGGAATTACGGGCAGTACTTC